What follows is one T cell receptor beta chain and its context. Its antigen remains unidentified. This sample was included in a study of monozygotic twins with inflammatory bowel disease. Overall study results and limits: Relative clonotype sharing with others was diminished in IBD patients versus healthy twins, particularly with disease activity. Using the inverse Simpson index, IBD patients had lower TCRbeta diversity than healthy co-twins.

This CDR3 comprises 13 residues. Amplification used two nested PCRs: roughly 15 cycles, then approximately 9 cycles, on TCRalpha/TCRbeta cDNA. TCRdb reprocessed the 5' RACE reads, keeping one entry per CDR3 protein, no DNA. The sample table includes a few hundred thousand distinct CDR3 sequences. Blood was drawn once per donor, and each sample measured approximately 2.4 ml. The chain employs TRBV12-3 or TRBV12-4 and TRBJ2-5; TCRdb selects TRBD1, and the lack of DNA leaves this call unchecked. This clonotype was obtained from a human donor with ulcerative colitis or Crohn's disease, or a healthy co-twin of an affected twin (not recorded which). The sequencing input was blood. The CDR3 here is CATAPGGEGDQYF.